The T cell receptor (beta chain) under discussion was sequenced for a study of T cell changes during pregnancy in multiple sclerosis. Sequencing was performed with immunoSEQ multiplex PCR; in TCRdb, only in-frame clones are kept and a portion is missing. Of around 37,000 clones listed, about nine tenths are singletons. The sequence derives from a female donor with multiple sclerosis, enrolled in a pregnancy study. The source material was CD8+ T cells from peripheral blood mononuclear cells, sampled before pregnancy.

In DNA, the CDR3 is TGCGCCAGCAGCCCAAGGGGGCCCACTGAAGCTTTCTTT. Its protein is CASSPRGPTEAFF. The chain has TRBV5-1 and TRBJ1-1; the match to TRBD1 covers 7 bases. CDR1 is SGHRS and CDR2 is YFSETQ in the germline V gene. J was trimmed by 4 bases and V by 4 bases; bases with no gene match: 4. This CDR3 region has 13 residues.